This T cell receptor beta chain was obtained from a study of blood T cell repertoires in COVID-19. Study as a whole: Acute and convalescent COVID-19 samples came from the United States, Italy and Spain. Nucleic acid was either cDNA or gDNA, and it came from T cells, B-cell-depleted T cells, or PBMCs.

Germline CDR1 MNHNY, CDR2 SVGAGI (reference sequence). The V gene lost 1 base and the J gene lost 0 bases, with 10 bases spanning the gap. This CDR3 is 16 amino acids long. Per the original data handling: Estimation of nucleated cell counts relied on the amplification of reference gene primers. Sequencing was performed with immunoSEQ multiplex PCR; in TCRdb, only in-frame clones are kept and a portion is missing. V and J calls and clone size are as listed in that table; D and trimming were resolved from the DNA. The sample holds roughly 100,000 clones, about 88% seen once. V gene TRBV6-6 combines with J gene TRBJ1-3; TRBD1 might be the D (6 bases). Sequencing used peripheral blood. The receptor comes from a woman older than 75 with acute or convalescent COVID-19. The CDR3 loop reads CASSYFLDSSGNTIYF. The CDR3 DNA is TGTGCCAGCAGTTACTTCTTGGACAGCTCTGGAAACACCATATATTTT.